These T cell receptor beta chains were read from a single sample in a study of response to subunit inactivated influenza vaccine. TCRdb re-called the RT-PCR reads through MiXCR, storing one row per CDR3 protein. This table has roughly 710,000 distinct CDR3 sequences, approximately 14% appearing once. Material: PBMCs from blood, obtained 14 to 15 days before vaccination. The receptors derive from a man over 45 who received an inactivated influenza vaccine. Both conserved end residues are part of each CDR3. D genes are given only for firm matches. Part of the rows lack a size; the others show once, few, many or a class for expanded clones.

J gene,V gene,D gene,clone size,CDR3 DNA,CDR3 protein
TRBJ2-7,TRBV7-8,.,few,TGTGCCAGCAGCTTACAGCCGGGATCCGGAGGCGAGCAGTACTTC,CASSLQPGSGGEQYF
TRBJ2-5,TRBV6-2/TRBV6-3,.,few,TGTGCCAGCAGTTTGGGTTTTGGAGCGGAACAAGAGACCCAGTACTTC,CASSLGFGAEQETQYF
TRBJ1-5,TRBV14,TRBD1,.,TGTGCCAGCAGCCAAGATCCCCATCCCCACAGGGGACAGCCCCAGCATTTT,CASSQDPHPHRGQPQHF
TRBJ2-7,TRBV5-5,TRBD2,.,TGTGCCAGCAGCTTTTCTAGCGGGGGGGTTTACGAGCAGTACTTC,CASSFSSGGVYEQYF
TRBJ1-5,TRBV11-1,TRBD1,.,TGTGCCAGCAGCTTGGCCGGGACAGGGGGTTCGGGCAATCAGCCCCAGCATTTT,CASSLAGTGGSGNQPQHF
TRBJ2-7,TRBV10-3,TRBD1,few,TGTGCCATCAGTAGAACGACAGGGGCCTACGAGCAGTACTTC,CAISRTTGAYEQYF
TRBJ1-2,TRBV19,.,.,TGTGCCAGTAGTCCACGCGGAGGGGTGCCCTATGGCTACACCTTC,CASSPRGGVPYGYTF
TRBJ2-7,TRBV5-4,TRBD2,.,TGTGCCAGCAGCATAAAGACTAGCGGGGGGGACTACGAGCAGTACTTC,CASSIKTSGGDYEQYF
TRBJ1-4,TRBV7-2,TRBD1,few,TGTGCCAGCAGCTCGTATGGGGACAGCGAAAAACTGTTTTTT,CASSSYGDSEKLFF
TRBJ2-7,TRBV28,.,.,TGTGCCAGCAGCTCTCCAACGGTCGAGCAGTACTTC,CASSSPTVEQYF
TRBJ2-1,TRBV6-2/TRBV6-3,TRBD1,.,TGTGCCAGCAGGACAGGGTCCAACTCCTACAATGAGCAGTTCTTC,CASRTGSNSYNEQFF